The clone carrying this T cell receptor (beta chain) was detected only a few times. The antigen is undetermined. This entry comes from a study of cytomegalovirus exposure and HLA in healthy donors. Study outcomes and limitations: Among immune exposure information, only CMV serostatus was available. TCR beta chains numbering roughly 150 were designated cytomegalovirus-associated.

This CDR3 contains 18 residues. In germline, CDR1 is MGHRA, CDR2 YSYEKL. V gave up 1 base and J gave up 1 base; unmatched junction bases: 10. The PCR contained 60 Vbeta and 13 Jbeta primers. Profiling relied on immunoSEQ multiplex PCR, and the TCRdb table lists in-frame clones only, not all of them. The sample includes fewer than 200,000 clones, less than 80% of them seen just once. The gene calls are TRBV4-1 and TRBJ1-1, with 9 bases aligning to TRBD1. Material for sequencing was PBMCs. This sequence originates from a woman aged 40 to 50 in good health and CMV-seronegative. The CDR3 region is CASSQVRTGARPNTEAFF. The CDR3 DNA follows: TGCGCCAGCAGCCAAGTTAGGACAGGGGCAAGACCGAACACTGAAGCTTTCTTT.